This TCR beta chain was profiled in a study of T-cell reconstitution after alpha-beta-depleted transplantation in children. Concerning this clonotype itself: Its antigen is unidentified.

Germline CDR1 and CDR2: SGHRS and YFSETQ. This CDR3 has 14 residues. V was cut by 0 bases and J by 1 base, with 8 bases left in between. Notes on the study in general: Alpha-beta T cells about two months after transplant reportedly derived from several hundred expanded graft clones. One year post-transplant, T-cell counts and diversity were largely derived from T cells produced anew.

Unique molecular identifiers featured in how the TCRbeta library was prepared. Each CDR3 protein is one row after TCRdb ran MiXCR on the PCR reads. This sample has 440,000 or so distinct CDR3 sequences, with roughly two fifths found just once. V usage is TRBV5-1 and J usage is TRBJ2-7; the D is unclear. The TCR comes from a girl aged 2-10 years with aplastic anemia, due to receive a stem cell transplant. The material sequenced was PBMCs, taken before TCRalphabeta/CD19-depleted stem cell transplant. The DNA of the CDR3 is TGCGCCAGCAGCTTGGGTTCACAGTCCTACGAGCAGTACTTC. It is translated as CASSLGSQSYEQYF.